This T cell receptor (beta chain) appears in the sequencing data of a study of beta chain features in type 1 diabetes (dated by TCRdb to 2017 to 2018). Context from the whole study: Mean age, gender distribution, total cell number and subset yield were not different between patients and healthy donors. Across all samples, 107,917,701 sorted cells were examined, and cell number per subset correlated strongly with RNA yield. In the study, TCRB repertoires of sorted circulating CD4+ T cell subsets from recently diagnosed type 1 diabetes patients were compared with those of matched healthy donors. Regulatory and stem cell-like memory subsets were isolated from only 8 patients and roughly 8 healthy donors, whereas naive and central memory subsets came from all 30 or so donors. Here is what the overall study found, with its caveats: Naive, central memory and regulatory TCRB repertoires appeared more similar among patients than among healthy donors. Because cDNA rather than genomic DNA was sequenced, highly expressing activated cells could have been over-represented, although no difference in activation and CD3 levels was found between groups. Only small numbers of individuals were included in the HLA sub-analyses, which left unresolved whether HLA type had any influence on TCRB rearrangement. Patients with type 1 diabetes made fewer insertions and deleted more nucleotides at VDJ recombination sites, implying thymic rearrangement abnormalities. In all four CD4+ subsets, TCRB CDR3 length was moderately but significantly shorter in type 1 diabetes patients. Shorter templates might be favored by PCR, yet because patient and control samples were amplified and corrected together, any such skew would affect both groups equally.

All of the isolated RNA was reverse transcribed with the High Capacity cDNA Reverse Transcription Kit, so expressed TCRB transcripts were sequenced. Deep immunoSEQ sequencing was applied to naive, central memory and regulatory T cell samples, giving an average of about 3.4 million total reads per sample. After sorted cells were lysed in RLT buffer, RNA was extracted with DNase-treated RNeasy Micro or Mini kits, with the choice depending on cell number. To prevent cross-contamination, each cell subset was processed individually, whereas patient and healthy donor samples were processed jointly. The immunoSEQ multiplex PCR was used to amplify TCRB sequences from cDNA, generating 87-bp fragments that spanned the CDR3 region. Sequencing of the amplicons was performed on the Illumina HiSeq platform. Regarding the original processing steps: PCR bias was computationally corrected using synthetic template baselines, reads within Hamming distance 2 were collapsed, and singletons that could not be merged were discarded. Reads were aligned against IMGT so that V, D and J genes, CDR3 length and insertions or deletions at six rearrangement sites could be assigned. Within each subset, clonotype counts were normalized to the number of sorted cells before true diversity and Gini coefficients were calculated with the tcR R package. The overlap coefficient, calculated on TCRB nucleotide sequences, was used to quantify repertoire sharing. Out-of-frame TCRB sequences from naive cells were analyzed as a proxy for the pre-selection repertoire. TCRdb retrieved this table from immuneACCESS and kept in-frame rearrangements only. Not all clones are present; in checked studies, unresolved V genes account for under half, and no reason is known for the remainder. The D gene and trimming were derived from the DNA, and the V and J assignments and clone size from that table. This sample is represented by about 330,000 clones; 8% to 13% of them were singletons. The ten biggest clones cover under 0.02% of the sample.

From each donor, a single peripheral blood sample of about 120 mL on average was drawn into heparinised tubes. A BD FACSAria II and a panel including CD45RO, CCR7, CD25, CD127, CD95 and CD27 were used to sort naive, central memory, regulatory and stem cell-like memory CD4+ T cells. Purity was above 98% for every sorted population. PBMCs were isolated immediately by Lymphoprep density gradient centrifugation and stained directly without culture. To minimize batch effects, samples were stained and sorted in pairs, one healthy donor with one patient per experiment. The germline V gene sets CDR1 to LGHNA and CDR2 to YSLEER. Including cysteine and phenylalanine, the CDR3 has 15 amino acids. Solely the CDR3 DNA is kept, with 45 bases framed from the first base. V is cut back by 0 bases and J by 3 bases, with 2 bases in the junction unmatched. Comments on this clone: Its antigen is still unknown. Per-nucleotide qualities are absent, and no much larger clonotype sits a single base away.

The source is a woman in her twenties or thirties in good health. The sequencing input was naive CD4+ T cells from blood. Reading the label with the study, this specimen's cell subset or site is: true naive CD4+ T cells. The rearranged segments are TRBV4-3 and TRBJ2-1, and 7 junction bases match TRBD1. The DNA sequence is TGCGCCAGCAGCCAAGAGGCAGGGGGCTACAATGAGCAGTTCTTC. This codes for CASSQEAGGYNEQFF.